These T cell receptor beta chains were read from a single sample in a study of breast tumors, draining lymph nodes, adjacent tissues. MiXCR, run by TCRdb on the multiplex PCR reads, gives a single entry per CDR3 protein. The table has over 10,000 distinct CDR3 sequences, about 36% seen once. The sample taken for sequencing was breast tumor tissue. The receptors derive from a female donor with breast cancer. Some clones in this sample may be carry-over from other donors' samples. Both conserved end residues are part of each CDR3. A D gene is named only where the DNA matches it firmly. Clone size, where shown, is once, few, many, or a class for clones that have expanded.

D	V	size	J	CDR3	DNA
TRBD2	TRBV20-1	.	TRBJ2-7	CSAKGLAGGPNYEQYF	TGCAGTGCTAAAGGACTAGCGGGAGGCCCTAACTACGAGCAGTACTTC
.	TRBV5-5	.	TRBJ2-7	CASSLYGSYEQYF	TGTGCCAGCAGCTTATATGGCTCCTACGAGCAGTACTTC
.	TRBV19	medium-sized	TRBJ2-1	CASRTGAGEQFF	TGTGCCAGCCGGACGGGCGCCGGTGAGCAGTTCTTC
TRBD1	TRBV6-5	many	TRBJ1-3	CASSHRDRASGNTIYF	TGTGCCAGCAGTCACCGGGACAGGGCCTCTGGAAACACCATATATTTT
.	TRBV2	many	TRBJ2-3	CASITRGGGGTDTQYF	TGTGCCAGCATTACCAGGGGGGGGGGGGGCACAGATACGCAGTATTTT
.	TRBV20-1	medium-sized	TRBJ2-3	CSARTDTQYF	TGCAGTGCTAGGACAGATACGCAGTATTTT
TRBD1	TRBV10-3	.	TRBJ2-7	CAISIGGTGEYEQYF	TGTGCCATCAGCATCGGGGGGACAGGGGAGTACGAGCAGTACTTC
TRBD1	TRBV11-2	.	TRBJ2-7	CASSRDRLYEQYF	TGTGCCAGCAGCCGGGACAGACTCTACGAGCAGTACTTC
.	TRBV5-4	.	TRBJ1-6	CASSLGRVGDSPLHF	TGTGCCAGCAGCTTGGGCAGGGTAGGGGATTCACCCCTCCACTTT
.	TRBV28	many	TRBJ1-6	CASSPGGSYNSPLHF	TGTGCCAGCAGTCCCGGAGGAAGTTATAATTCACCCCTCCACTTT